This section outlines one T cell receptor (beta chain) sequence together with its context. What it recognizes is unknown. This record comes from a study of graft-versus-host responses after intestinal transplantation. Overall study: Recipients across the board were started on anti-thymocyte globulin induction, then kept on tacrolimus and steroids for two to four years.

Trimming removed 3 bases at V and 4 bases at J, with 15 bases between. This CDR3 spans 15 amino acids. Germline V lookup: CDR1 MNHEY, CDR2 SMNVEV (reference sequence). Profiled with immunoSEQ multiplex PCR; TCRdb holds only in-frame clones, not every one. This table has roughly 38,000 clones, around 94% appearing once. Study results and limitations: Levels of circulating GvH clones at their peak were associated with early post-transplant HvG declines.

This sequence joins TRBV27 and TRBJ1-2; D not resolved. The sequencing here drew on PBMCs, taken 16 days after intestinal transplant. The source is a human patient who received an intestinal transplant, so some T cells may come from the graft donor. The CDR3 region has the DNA TGTGCCAGCAGTTTGGGGTTTCCGGGGAGCTATGGCTACACCTTC. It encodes CASSLGFPGSYGYTF.